Each of the 14 T cell receptor beta chains below was sequenced from the same sample in a study of identical twins. TCRdb re-called the 5' RACE reads through MiXCR, storing one row per CDR3 protein. The sample has approximately 190,000 distinct CDR3 sequences, around a sixth seen once. The sample was also reused in another study, on T cells expressing NK-cell markers.

Sequencing was done on a sample of CD8+ T cells sorted from blood. These TCRs come from a woman between 18 and 30 years old in good health.

The V gene is TRBV27, the J gene TRBJ2-5; possible D gene TRBD2, 6 bases. Germline V gene data show CDR1 as MNHEY and CDR2 as SMNVEV (reference sequence). Trimming stripped 10 bases from V and 3 bases from J, with 15 bases between. This CDR3 is 13 amino acids long. The CDR3 here is CATRDLNEETQYF. The CDR3 DNA is TGTGCCACCCGGGACTTAAATGAAGAGACCCAGTACTTC.

This clonotype was counted a few times. The rearrangement uses TRBV12-3 or TRBV12-4 and TRBJ2-1, with D uncertain. With 3 bases removed from V and 4 bases from J, the gap between germline ends came to 10 bases. The CDR3 extends over 14 amino acids. CDR3 coding DNA: TGTGCCAGCAGTTTCGGAGACGGTTACAATGAGCAGTTCTTC. Protein product: CASSFGDGYNEQFF.

In its sample, this clonotype was seen a few times. The chain joins TRBV11-2 to TRBJ2-2; D possibly uses TRBD1 or TRBD2 (5 bases each). This CDR3 is 16 amino acids long. The germline V gene has CDR1 SGHAT and CDR2 FQNNGV. The germline V and J ends were trimmed by 5 bases and 4 bases, with 17 bases remaining between them. The CDR3 DNA follows: TGTGCCAGCAGCCATGTCGGGGCCGGTGGCACCGGGGAGCTGTTTTTT. Translated: CASSHVGAGGTGELFF.

This clonotype was seen a few times. V is TRBV30 and J is TRBJ1-5; D uncertain. The ends were cut back, 0 bases at V and 7 bases at J, with 4 bases in the middle. The CDR3 is made up of 11 amino acids. The germline V gene encodes CDR1 GTSNPN and CDR2 SVGIG (reference sequence). The CDR3 coding sequence is TGTGCCTGGAGTGTGGGACAGCCCCAGCATTTT. Residues: CAWSVGQPQHF.

The CDR3 DNA reads as TGCAGCGTTGAAGGCCGGTTTAGGGGAGACCTCACAGATACGCAGTATTTT. Translating gives CSVEGRFRGDLTDTQYF. The rearrangement joins TRBV29-1 to TRBJ2-3; the D gene could be TRBD1 or TRBD2 (5 bases each). Germline V lookup: CDR1 SQVTM, CDR2 ANQGSEA. The CDR3 is made up of 17 amino acids. Between the trimmed V and J ends, which lost 1 base and 2 bases, there was a span of 19 bases.

The chain links TRBV12-3 or TRBV12-4 to TRBJ2-7; maybe TRBD1 (6 bases). The germline V and J ends were trimmed by 8 bases and 6 bases, with 20 bases remaining between them. This CDR3 has 14 residues. CDR3 bases: TGTGCCAGCGGGGGCCCGTCAGTTCATCGCGAGCAGTACTTC. This translates into CASGGPSVHREQYF.

This chain links TRBV19 with TRBJ2-7; D may be TRBD1 or TRBD2 (5 bases each). The germline gives CDR1 LNHDA, CDR2 SQIVND (reference sequence). The CDR3 sequence is 15 residues long. Trimming pared 5 bases from V and 6 bases from J, leaving 20 bases between. The CDR3 coding sequence is TGTGCCAGTAGTCCACATCCCGGGACCTACGGCGAGCAGTACTTC. It is translated as CASSPHPGTYGEQYF.

The sample holds many counts of this clonotype. V and J are TRBV27 and TRBJ2-5, with D perhaps TRBD2 (5 bases). This CDR3 spans 14 amino acids. From germline, CDR1 is MNHEY and CDR2 SMNVEV (reference sequence). The V end lost 5 bases, the J end lost 2 bases, and 12 bases lay between the germline ends. The CDR3 region has the DNA TGTGCCAGCAGTATCTCATGGACTCAAGAGACCCAGTACTTC. Its protein product is CASSISWTQETQYF.

Many counts were recorded for this clonotype. The chain has TRBV12-3 or TRBV12-4 and TRBJ2-1; D remains unclear. The CDR3 extends over 12 amino acids. V was cut by 2 bases and J by 6 bases, with 5 bases left in between. The DNA of the CDR3 is TGTGCCAGCAGTTTAACTCGCAATGAGCAGTTCTTC. Translation: CASSLTRNEQFF.

The chain links TRBV2 to TRBJ2-1, with 11 bases matching TRBD2. Germline CDR1 is SNHLY and CDR2 is FYNNEI. CDR3 size: 15 residues. V was pared by 8 bases and J by 9 bases, with 12 bases of the junction left unmatched. In DNA, the CDR3 is TGTGCCAGCGTCCCGACTAGCGGGGACCCGAGTGAGCAGTTCTTC. Encoded protein: CASVPTSGDPSEQFF.

This clonotype was counted only a few times. J is TRBJ1-2 and V is TRBV14; D uncertain. Trimming left V 4 bases short and J 5 bases short, with 14 bases between. Germline lookup yields CDR1 SGHDN and CDR2 FVKESK. The CDR3 consists of 14 residues. The CDR3 loop is CASSPRRETYGYTF. The CDR3 region has the DNA TGTGCCAGCAGCCCGAGACGGGAGACTTATGGCTACACCTTC.

This clonotype has just a few counts. The chain joins TRBV6-1 to TRBJ2-7, with 7 bases lining up with TRBD2. In germline, CDR1 is MNHNS, CDR2 SASEGT. This CDR3 is built from 14 residues. Trimming cost V 8 bases and J 5 bases; bases outside gene matches: 12. In DNA, the CDR3 is TGTGCCAGCGGTCCCCCGGGACTAATTAACGAGCAGTACTTC. Residues: CASGPPGLINEQYF.

This clonotype was seen repeatedly, ten times or more. The rearrangement links TRBV2 to TRBJ1-2; D remains unclear. Germline CDR1 and CDR2: SNHLY and FYNNEI. V dropped 1 base and J dropped 6 bases, with 15 bases sitting between them. The CDR3 extends over 15 amino acids. CDR3: CASSEVVEPWDGYTF. CDR3 in DNA: TGTGCCAGCAGTGAAGTGGTGGAACCCTGGGATGGCTACACCTTC.

The chain employs TRBV12-3 or TRBV12-4 and TRBJ1-1; the D is unclear. This CDR3 contains 13 residues. V was cut by 5 bases and J by 7 bases, with 14 bases left in between. CDR3 nucleotide sequence: TGTGCCAGCAGTCTCCCCAGGACCCTTGAAGCTTTCTTT. Protein: CASSLPRTLEAFF.